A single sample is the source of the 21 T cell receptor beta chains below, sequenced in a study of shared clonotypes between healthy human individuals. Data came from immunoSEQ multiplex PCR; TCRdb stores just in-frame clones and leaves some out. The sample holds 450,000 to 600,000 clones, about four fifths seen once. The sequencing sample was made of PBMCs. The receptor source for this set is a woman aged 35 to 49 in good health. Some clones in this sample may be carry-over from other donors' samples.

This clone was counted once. The CDR3 DNA sequence: TGCGCCAGCAGCCAAGATGAGGCAGGACTAGCGGGAGAACTACGGCAGTATTTT. Protein product: CASSQDEAGLAGELRQYF. V and J are TRBV4-1 and TRBJ2-3, with 13 nucleotides matching TRBD2. V was pared by 0 bases and J by 11 bases, with 14 bases of the junction left unmatched. Germline assignment: CDR1 MGHRA and CDR2 YSYEKL. This CDR3 has 18 amino acids.

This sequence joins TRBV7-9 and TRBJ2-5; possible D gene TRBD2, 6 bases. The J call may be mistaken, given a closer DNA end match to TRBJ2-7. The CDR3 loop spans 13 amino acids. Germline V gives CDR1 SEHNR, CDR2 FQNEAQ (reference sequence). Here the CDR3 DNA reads TGTGCCAGCAGCCAATGGGGGGACTACGAGCAGTACTTC. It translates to CASSQWGDYEQYF.

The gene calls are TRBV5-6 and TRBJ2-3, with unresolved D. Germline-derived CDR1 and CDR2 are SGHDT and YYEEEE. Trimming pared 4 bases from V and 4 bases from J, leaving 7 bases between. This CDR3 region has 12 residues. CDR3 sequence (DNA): TGTGCCAGCAGCCTCCTAGCAGATACGCAGTATTTT. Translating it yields CASSLLADTQYF.

CDR3 residues: CASSPVTGEGYTF. The CDR3 DNA is TGTGCCAGCTCACCCGTAACAGGGGAAGGCTACACCTTC. The genes are TRBV18 and TRBJ1-2, with TRBD1 matching over 7 bases. Germline CDR1 is KGHSH and CDR2 is LQKENI. CDR3 length equals 13 residues. J gave up 8 bases and V 3 bases, and 6 bases lay outside the gene matches.

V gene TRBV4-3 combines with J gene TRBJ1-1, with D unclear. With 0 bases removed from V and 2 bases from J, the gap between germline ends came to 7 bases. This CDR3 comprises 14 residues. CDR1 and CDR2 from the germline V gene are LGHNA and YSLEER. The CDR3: CASSQDGHNTEAFF. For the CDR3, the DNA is TGCGCCAGCAGCCAAGATGGCCATAACACTGAAGCTTTCTTT.

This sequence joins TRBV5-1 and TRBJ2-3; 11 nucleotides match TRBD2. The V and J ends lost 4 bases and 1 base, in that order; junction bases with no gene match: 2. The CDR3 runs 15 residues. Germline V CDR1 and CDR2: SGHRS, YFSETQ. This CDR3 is CASSGGLAGTDTQYF. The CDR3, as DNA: TGCGCCAGCAGCGGGGGACTAGCGGGCACAGATACGCAGTATTTT.

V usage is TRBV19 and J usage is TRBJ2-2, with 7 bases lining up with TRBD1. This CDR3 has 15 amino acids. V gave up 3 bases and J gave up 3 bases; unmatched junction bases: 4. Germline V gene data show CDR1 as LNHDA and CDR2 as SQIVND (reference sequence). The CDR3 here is CASSIGGQYTGELFF. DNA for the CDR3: TGTGCCAGTAGTATTGGGGGACAGTACACCGGGGAGCTGTTTTTT.

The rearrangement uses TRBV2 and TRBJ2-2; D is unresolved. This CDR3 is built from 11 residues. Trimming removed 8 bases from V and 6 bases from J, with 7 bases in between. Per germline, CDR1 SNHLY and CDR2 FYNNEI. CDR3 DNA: TGTGCCAGCTCAGTGGCCGGGGAGCTGTTTTTT. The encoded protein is CASSVAGELFF.

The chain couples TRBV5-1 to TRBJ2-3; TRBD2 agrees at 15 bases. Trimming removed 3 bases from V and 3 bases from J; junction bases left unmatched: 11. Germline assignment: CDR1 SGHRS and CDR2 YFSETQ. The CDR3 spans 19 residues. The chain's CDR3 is CASSSRTSGREMRTDTQYF. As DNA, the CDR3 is TGCGCCAGCAGCTCACGGACTAGCGGGAGGGAGATGAGGACAGATACGCAGTATTTT.

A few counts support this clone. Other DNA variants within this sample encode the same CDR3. CDR3 region: CASSHSSQQYF. The CDR3 region has the DNA TGTGCCAGCAGCCATTCTTCTCAGCAGTACTTC. The chain joins TRBV14 to TRBJ2-7, with no clear D. The V gene's germline CDR1 is SGHDN and CDR2 FVKESK. The germline V and J ends were trimmed by 3 bases and 8 bases, with 8 bases remaining between them. This CDR3 spans 11 amino acids.

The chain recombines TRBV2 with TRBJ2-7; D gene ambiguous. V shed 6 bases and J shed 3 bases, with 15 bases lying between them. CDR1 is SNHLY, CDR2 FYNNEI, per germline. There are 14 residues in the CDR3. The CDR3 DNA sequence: TGTGCCAGCAGGCGGACGACGCTACTCTACGAGCAGTACTTC. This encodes CASRRTTLLYEQYF.

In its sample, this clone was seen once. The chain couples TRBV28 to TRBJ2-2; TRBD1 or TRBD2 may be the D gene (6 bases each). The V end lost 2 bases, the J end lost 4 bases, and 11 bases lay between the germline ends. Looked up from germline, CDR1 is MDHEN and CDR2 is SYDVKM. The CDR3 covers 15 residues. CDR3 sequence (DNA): TGTGCCAGCAGTTTAAAGGAGGGGGGCACCGGGGAGCTGTTTTTT. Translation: CASSLKEGGTGELFF.

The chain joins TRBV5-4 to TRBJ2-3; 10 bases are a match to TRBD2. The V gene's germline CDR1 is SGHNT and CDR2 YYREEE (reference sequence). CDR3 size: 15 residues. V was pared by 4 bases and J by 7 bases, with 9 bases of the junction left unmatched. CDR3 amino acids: CASSASSGRLNTQYF. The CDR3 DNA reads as TGTGCCAGCAGCGCATCTAGCGGGAGACTGAATACGCAGTATTTT.

The DNA for the CDR3 is TGTGCCAGCAGCACCGGGGGGGTGGATGGCTACACCTTC. Amino acid sequence: CASSTGGVDGYTF. The chain is built from TRBV6-6 and TRBJ1-2, with a weak D call TRBD1 (5 bases). The germline V gene encodes CDR1 MNHNY and CDR2 SVGAGI (reference sequence). The CDR3 has 13 amino acids. The V gene lost 6 bases and the J gene lost 6 bases, with 14 bases spanning the gap.

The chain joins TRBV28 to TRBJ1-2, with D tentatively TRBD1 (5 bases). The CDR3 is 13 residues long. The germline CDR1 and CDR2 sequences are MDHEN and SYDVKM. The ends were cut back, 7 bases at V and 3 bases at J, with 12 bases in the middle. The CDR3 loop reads CASTLGVYYGYTF. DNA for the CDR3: TGTGCCAGCACCCTAGGGGTGTACTATGGCTACACCTTC.

The CDR3 protein is CASSNTDTQYF. CDR3 DNA: TGTGCCAGCAGTAACACAGATACGCAGTATTTT. The chain recombines TRBV28 with TRBJ2-3; D not resolved. Germline lookup yields CDR1 MDHEN and CDR2 SYDVKM. CDR3 length: 11 amino acids. V was pared by 5 bases and J by 2 bases, with 2 bases between.

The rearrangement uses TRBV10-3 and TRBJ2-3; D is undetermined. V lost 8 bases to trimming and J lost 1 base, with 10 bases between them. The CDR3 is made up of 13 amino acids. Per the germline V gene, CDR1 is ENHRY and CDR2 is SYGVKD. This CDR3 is CAIGLLGTDTQYF. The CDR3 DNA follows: TGTGCCATCGGTCTGTTGGGCACAGATACGCAGTATTTT.

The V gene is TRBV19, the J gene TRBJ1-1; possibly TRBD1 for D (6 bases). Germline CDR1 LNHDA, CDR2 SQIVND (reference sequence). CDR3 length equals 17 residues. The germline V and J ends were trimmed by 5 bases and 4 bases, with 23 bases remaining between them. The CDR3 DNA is TGTGCCAGTAGTCCACAATGGGAAAAAGGGGGGGGCACTGAAGCTTTCTTT. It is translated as CASSPQWEKGGGTEAFF.

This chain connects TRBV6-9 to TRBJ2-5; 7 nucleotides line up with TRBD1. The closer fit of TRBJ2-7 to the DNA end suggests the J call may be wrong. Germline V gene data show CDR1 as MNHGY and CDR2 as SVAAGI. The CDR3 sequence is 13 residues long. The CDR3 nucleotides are TGTGCCAATCGACAGGGCGACTCCTACGAGCAGTACTTC. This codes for CANRQGDSYEQYF.

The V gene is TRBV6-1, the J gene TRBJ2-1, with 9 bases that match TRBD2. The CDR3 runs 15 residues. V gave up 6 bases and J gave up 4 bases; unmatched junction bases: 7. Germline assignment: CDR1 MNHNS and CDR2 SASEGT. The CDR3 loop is CASRRLADEYNEQFF. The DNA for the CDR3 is TGTGCCAGCAGGAGACTAGCGGACGAATACAATGAGCAGTTCTTC.

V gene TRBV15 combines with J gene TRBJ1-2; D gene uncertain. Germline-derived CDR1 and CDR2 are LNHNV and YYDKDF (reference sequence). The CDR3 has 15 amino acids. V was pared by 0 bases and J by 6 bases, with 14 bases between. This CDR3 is CATSRDLGRNNGYTF. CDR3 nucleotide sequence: TGTGCCACCAGCAGAGATCTTGGCAGAAATAATGGCTACACCTTC. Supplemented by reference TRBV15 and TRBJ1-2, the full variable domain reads DAMVIQNPRYQVTQFGKPVTLSCSQTLNHNVMYWYQQKSSQAPKLLFHYYDKDFNNEADTPDNFQSRRPNTSFCFLDIRSPGLGDTAMYLCATSRDLGRNNGYTFGSGTRLTVV.